Listed below are T cell receptor beta chains from one sample, sequenced in a study of blood T cell repertoires in COVID-19. TCRdb's table, derived via immunoSEQ multiplex PCR, lists solely in-frame clones and lacks some. The sample lists some 390,000 clones, around 91% seen once, with more than 0.95% in the top ten. Sequenced input: PBMCs or T cells enriched from blood (not recorded which). The receptors come from a man younger than 45 who had recovered from COVID-19. Each CDR3 is given with its conserved first and last residue. The order of the fields is clone size, D gene, V gene, J gene, CDR3 DNA, CDR3 protein. D genes are given only for firm matches. Only some rows state a clone size, as once, few, many or a class for expanded clones.

once,NA,TRBV7-8,TRBJ1-6,TGTGCCACTTCACACCTTTCCAATTCACCCCTCCACTTT,CATSHLSNSPLHF
NA,NA,TRBV18,TRBJ1-1,TGTGCCAGCTCACCAAACTCCCGGGAGGTCGGCACTGAAGCTTTCTTT,CASSPNSREVGTEAFF
NA,TRBD1,TRBV29-1,TRBJ1-1,TGCAGCGTCGCGAAACAGGGGACTGAAGCTTTCTTT,CSVAKQGTEAFF
NA,NA,TRBV29-1,TRBJ2-1,TGCAGCGGGGGACGACCAGGAACCAATGAGCAGTTCTTC,CSGGRPGTNEQFF
NA,NA,TRBV18,TRBJ1-2,TGTGCCAGCTCACCAGGCAAAGGGGACACCTATGGCTACACCTTC,CASSPGKGDTYGYTF
NA,TRBD2,TRBV6-5,TRBJ2-7,TGTGCCACTGGGATTTGGCGGGAGGGTTACGAGCAGTACTTC,CATGIWREGYEQYF
NA,NA,TRBV30,TRBJ2-5,TGTGCCTGGAAGGTCGGGGGAGGAGAGACCCAGTACTTC,CAWKVGGGETQYF
NA,NA,TRBV28,TRBJ2-3,TGTGCCAGCAGTTTGCGGGGAGATACGCAGTATTTT,CASSLRGDTQYF
NA,NA,TRBV6-6,TRBJ1-6,TGTGCCAGCAGTCTGGACGGAGGAAATTCACCCCTCCACTTT,CASSLDGGNSPLHF
NA,TRBD2,TRBV5-1,TRBJ2-3,TGCGCCAGCAGCCGCGCTAGCGGGAGCACAGATACGCAGTATTTT,CASSRASGSTDTQYF
NA,NA,TRBV3-1/TRBV3-2,TRBJ2-2,TGTGCCAGCAGCCGGGCAGGGAACACCGGGGAGCTGTTTTTT,CASSRAGNTGELFF
NA,NA,TRBV5-1,TRBJ2-4,TGCGCCAACCCGACCCGTGGACAGCTACTAGCCAAAAACATTCAGTACTTC,CANPTRGQLLAKNIQYF
NA,NA,TRBV6-5,TRBJ1-6,TGTGCCAGCAGTCCCCGGGCGGGGAACAATTCACCCCTCCACTTT,CASSPRAGNNSPLHF
NA,NA,TRBV19,TRBJ2-1,TGTGCCAGTAGTATTCGAGGGCTAGGTGGGAGCTCCTACAATGAGCAGTTCTTC,CASSIRGLGGSSYNEQFF
NA,TRBD1,TRBV4-1,TRBJ1-1,TGCGCCAGCAGCCAATATGGGACAGGGAACACTGAAGCTTTCTTT,CASSQYGTGNTEAFF
few,TRBD2,TRBV5-1,TRBJ2-3,TGCGCCAGCAGCGCTAGCGGGAGCACAGATACGCAGTATTTT,CASSASGSTDTQYF
NA,TRBD2,TRBV9,TRBJ2-3,TGTGCCAGCAGCTCCGGACTAGCGGACACAGATACGCAGTATTTT,CASSSGLADTDTQYF
NA,NA,TRBV27,TRBJ2-7,TGTGCCAGCAGCTTAAACGGGGGAGGCCCCTACGAGCAGTACTTC,CASSLNGGGPYEQYF
NA,NA,TRBV10-3,TRBJ1-5,TGTGCCATCAGTGACGGCAATCAGCCCCAGCATTTT,CAISDGNQPQHF
NA,NA,TRBV7-2,TRBJ1-3,TGTGCCAGCAGCTTCCAGGGGTCCCCCGCCTCTGGAAACACCATATATTTT,CASSFQGSPASGNTIYF
NA,NA,TRBV18,TRBJ2-2,TGTGCCAGCTCACCACGACAGACCGGGGAGCTGTTTTTT,CASSPRQTGELFF
few,TRBD1,TRBV29-1,TRBJ1-4,TGCAGCGTTCGGACAGGGATGGATGAAAAACTGTTTTTT,CSVRTGMDEKLFF
NA,TRBD1,TRBV7-8,TRBJ1-3,TGTGCCAGCAGGGGACAGGGAGTTTCTGGAAACACCATATATTTT,CASRGQGVSGNTIYF
NA,NA,TRBV6-2/TRBV6-3,TRBJ1-2,TGTGCCAGCAGCCCTCCCGGGAATGCTGGCTACACCTTC,CASSPPGNAGYTF
NA,TRBD1,TRBV28,TRBJ1-5,TGTGCCAGCAGTACCGACAGGGGGCGTCGACAGCCCCAGCATTTT,CASSTDRGRRQPQHF
once,NA,TRBV27,TRBJ2-3,TGTGCCAGCAGTTTAAGGGCTAAACCCAGAGGGACAGATACGCAGTATTTT,CASSLRAKPRGTDTQYF
NA,TRBD2,TRBV7-9,TRBJ2-1,TGTGCCAGCAGCTTAGGGCTAGCGGAAACCTACAATGAGCAGTTCTTC,CASSLGLAETYNEQFF
NA,TRBD1,TRBV3-1/TRBV3-2,TRBJ1-4,TGTGCCAGCAGCCCACCGGGACAGGGAAATGAAAAACTGTTTTTT,CASSPPGQGNEKLFF
few,TRBD1,TRBV4-2,TRBJ1-2,TGTGCCAGCAGCCAAGATACCGTCAGGGGGCAAAATGGCTACACCTTC,CASSQDTVRGQNGYTF
few,NA,TRBV3-1/TRBV3-2,TRBJ2-3,TGTGCCAGCAGCTTGGACAGCAGCACAGATACGCAGTATTTT,CASSLDSSTDTQYF
NA,NA,TRBV7-8,TRBJ2-3,TGTGCCAGCAGCTTAACTGGCACAGATACGCAGTATTTT,CASSLTGTDTQYF
once,TRBD2,TRBV28,TRBJ2-1,TGTGCCAGCAGTTTACGGCCCGGGAGGGGTTACTCCTACAATGAGCAGTTCTTC,CASSLRPGRGYSYNEQFF
NA,NA,TRBV19,TRBJ2-2,TGTGCCAGCCGGGACTTACAGAACACCGGGGAGCTGTTTTTT,CASRDLQNTGELFF
NA,NA,TRBV27,TRBJ1-5,TGTGCCAGCAGTCTAAGCGGACCTCCTTTAGGGAACCAGCCCCAGCATTTT,CASSLSGPPLGNQPQHF
NA,TRBD2,TRBV18,TRBJ2-5,TGTGCCAGCTCACCAGGACTAGCGGGAGAAGAGACCCAGTACTTC,CASSPGLAGEETQYF
NA,TRBD2,TRBV3-1/TRBV3-2,TRBJ2-3,TGTGCCAGCAGCCACACTAGCGGGAGGGCCGGCACAGATACGCAGTATTTT,CASSHTSGRAGTDTQYF
NA,NA,TRBV6-5,TRBJ2-5,TGTGCCAGCAGTACAGGGATCGAGACCCAGTACTTC,CASSTGIETQYF
NA,NA,TRBV19,TRBJ2-1,TGTGCCAGTAGTAACCTTAAGGCGGGTTTCAATGAGCAGTTCTTC,CASSNLKAGFNEQFF
NA,TRBD2,TRBV11-2,TRBJ2-1,TGTGCCAGCAGCCCCCGGACTAGCGGGAGGTCAGGCAATGAGCAGTTCTTC,CASSPRTSGRSGNEQFF
NA,TRBD1,TRBV7-8,TRBJ1-1,TGTGCCAGCAGCACCGAAAGGACAGGGGGCGCTCGGGCTAGAGCTTTCTTT,CASSTERTGGARARAFF
NA,NA,TRBV18,TRBJ1-1,TGTGCCAGCTCATCCAAGGTCCGGGGTGAAGCTTTCTTT,CASSSKVRGEAFF
once,TRBD1,TRBV6-7,TRBJ2-4,TGTGCCAGCAGTTCCCCCGGACAGGGGGCGTACATTCAGTACTTC,CASSSPGQGAYIQYF
NA,TRBD1,TRBV24-1,TRBJ2-7,TGTGCCACCAGTGATCCCTCCGGGACAGGGTCCTACGAGCAGTACTTC,CATSDPSGTGSYEQYF
NA,TRBD2,TRBV7-8,TRBJ2-5,TGTGCCAGCAGCTTTGGGAGGGTTGAGACCCAGTACTTC,CASSFGRVETQYF
NA,TRBD1,TRBV18,TRBJ2-5,TGTGCCAGCTCACCACCAGGACAGGGGGCGAAAAGGACCCAGTACTTC,CASSPPGQGAKRTQYF
once,NA,TRBV5-1,TRBJ1-1,TGCGCCAGCAGCCCGGGACATTTGTCAACGGCTGAAGCTTTCTTT,CASSPGHLSTAEAFF
NA,NA,TRBV18,TRBJ1-1,TGTGCCAGCTCACTTGGACTCCTATCGAACACTGAAGCTTTCTTT,CASSLGLLSNTEAFF
NA,NA,TRBV10-3,TRBJ2-1,TGTGCCATCAGCCCTAGCCGATCCTACAATGAGCAGTTCTTC,CAISPSRSYNEQFF
NA,NA,TRBV7-3,TRBJ1-6,TGTGCCAGCAGCCCAGGAGGGGCAGGATCACCCCTCCACTTT,CASSPGGAGSPLHF
NA,NA,TRBV5-4,TRBJ2-7,TGTGCCAGCAGCTTGGCGGGCGAGCAGTACTTC,CASSLAGEQYF
many,TRBD2,TRBV5-1,TRBJ2-1,TGCGCCAGCAGCTTTACCGGCCTAGCGGGAGTCTACAATGAGCAGTTCTTC,CASSFTGLAGVYNEQFF
NA,NA,TRBV7-9,TRBJ2-7,TGTGCCAGCAGCTCAATAGTCCGGACAGAGTCGTACGAGCAGTACTTC,CASSSIVRTESYEQYF
once,TRBD2,TRBV27,TRBJ2-3,TGTGCCAGCACCTCACGGGGACTAGCGGGCCTCACAGATACGCAGTATTTT,CASTSRGLAGLTDTQYF
NA,TRBD2,TRBV27,TRBJ2-1,TGTGCCAGCTTTTCGGGACTAGCGGGCAATGAGCAGTTCTTC,CASFSGLAGNEQFF
NA,NA,TRBV5-6,TRBJ2-1,TGTGCCAGCAGCTTGGGACGGGACAATGAGCAGTTCTTC,CASSLGRDNEQFF
once,NA,TRBV10-3,TRBJ2-5,TGTGCCACCTTGGACAGAGTGGGGGAGACCCAGTACTTC,CATLDRVGETQYF
NA,NA,TRBV28,TRBJ1-5,TGTGCCAGCAGCCTCGGAAGTCACAGCCAGCCCCAGCATTTT,CASSLGSHSQPQHF
NA,NA,TRBV19,TRBJ1-2,TGTGCCAGTAGTATAGCAGGGTCGGTCTATGGCTACACCTTC,CASSIAGSVYGYTF